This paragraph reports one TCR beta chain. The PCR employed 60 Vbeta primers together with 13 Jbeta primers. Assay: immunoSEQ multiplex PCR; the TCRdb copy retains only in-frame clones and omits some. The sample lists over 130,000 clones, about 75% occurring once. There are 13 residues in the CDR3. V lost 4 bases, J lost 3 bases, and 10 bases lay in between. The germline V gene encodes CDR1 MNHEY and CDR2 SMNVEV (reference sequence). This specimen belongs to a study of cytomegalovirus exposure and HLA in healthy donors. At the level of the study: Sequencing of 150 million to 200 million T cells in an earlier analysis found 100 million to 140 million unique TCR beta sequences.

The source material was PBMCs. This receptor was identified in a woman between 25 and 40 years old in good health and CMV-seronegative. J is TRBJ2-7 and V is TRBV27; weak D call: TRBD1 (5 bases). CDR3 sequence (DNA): TGTGCCAGCAGTTCCGTCAGGGACTACGAGCAGTACGTC. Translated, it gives CASSSVRDYEQYV.